Here is one T cell receptor (beta chain) with its context. Antigen unknown. The record originates from a study of T cell responses to AZD1222 COVID-19 vaccine. Findings of the study overall: There were repertoire samples only from the period after the peak T cell response. Compared with day 0, the breadth and depth of the Spike-specific TCR repertoire rose significantly after two doses of AZD1222. With dominance at 160-218 and 743-854, vaccine-associated CD4 TCRs spanned spike.

This table comes from immunoSEQ multiplex PCR, and its TCRdb copy is limited to in-frame clones, with some not included. This sample contains about 140,000 clones. The CDR3 contains 13 residues. CDR1 LNHDA and CDR2 SQIVND come from the germline V gene (reference sequence). With 5 bases removed from V and 2 bases from J, the gap between germline ends came to 9 bases. The sample comprised peripheral blood. The chain is built from TRBV19 and TRBJ2-5; D gene ambiguous. The receptor comes from an adult in good health. CDR3 coding DNA: TGTGCCAGTAGTCTCAACCTTCAAGAGACCCAGTACTTC. Residues: CASSLNLQETQYF. Variable domain in full (rest from reference TRBV19 and TRBJ2-5): DGGITQSPKYLFRKEGQNVTLSCEQNLNHDAMYWYRQDPGQGLRLIYYSQIVNDFQKGDIAEGYSVSREKKESFPLTVTSAQKNPTAFYLCASSLNLQETQYFGPGTRLLVL.